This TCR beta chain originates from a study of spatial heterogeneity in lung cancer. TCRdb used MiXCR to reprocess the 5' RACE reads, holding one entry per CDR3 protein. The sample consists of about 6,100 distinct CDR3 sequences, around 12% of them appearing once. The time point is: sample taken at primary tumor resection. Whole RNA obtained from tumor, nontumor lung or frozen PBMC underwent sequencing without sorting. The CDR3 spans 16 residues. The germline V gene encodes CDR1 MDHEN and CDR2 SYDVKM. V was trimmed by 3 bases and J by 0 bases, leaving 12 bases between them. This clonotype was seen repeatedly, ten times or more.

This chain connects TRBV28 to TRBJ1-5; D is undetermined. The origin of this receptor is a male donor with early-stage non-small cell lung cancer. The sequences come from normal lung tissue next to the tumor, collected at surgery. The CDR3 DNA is TGTGCCAGCAGTTTCGTAACAGAGTATAGCAATCAGCCCCAGCATTTT. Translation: CASSFVTEYSNQPQHF.